What follows is one TCR beta chain and its context. Antigen specificity is unknown. The sample is drawn from a study of shared clonotypes between healthy human individuals. Study results and caveats: The study generally estimated greater richness for naive than memory subsets. Against clonotypes common to all four donors, non-shared ones had lower generation probabilities.

Naive CD8 cells lacked CD45RO, underwent positive selection for CCR7 and left out terminally differentiated effector memory CD45RA+ cells. All donors qualified as healthy HIV-negative adults and had experienced no recent acute infections or vaccinations. DNA at about 210 ng, roughly 30,000 T cell genomes, went into sorted-subset replicate PCRs. Clones were sequenced by immunoSEQ multiplex PCR, and TCRdb holds only the in-frame ones, with some missing. The table shows roughly 2.1 million clones, with about 92% occurring only once. Germline V gene sequence: CDR1 SGHTA, CDR2 FQGNSA. The CDR3 extends over 15 amino acids. The V segment lost 4 bases and the J segment 9 bases; nucleotides outside the gene matches: 11.

This receptor was taken from a man aged 18 to 29 in good health. Some clones in this sample may be carry-over from other donors' samples. V usage is TRBV7-2 and J usage is TRBJ2-1, with TRBD2 identical over 8 bases. Sequences were obtained from naive CD8+ T cells from PBMCs. The CDR3 bases are TGTGCCAGCAGCTCTGGGGGACTAGGGAGGTTTGAGCAGTTCTTC. Its protein product is CASSSGGLGRFEQFF. Together with reference TRBV7-2 and TRBJ2-1, the CDR3 gives the full variable domain: GAGVSQSPSNKVTEKGKDVELRCDPISGHTALYWYRQSLGQGLEFLIYFQGNSAPDKSGLPSDRFSAERTGGSVSTLTIQRTQQEDSAVYLCASSSGGLGRFEQFFGPGTRLTVL.